This T cell receptor beta chain was identified in a study of blood T cells in healthy people across ages. Together with a sample-barcoded 5' primer, a J-beta primer mix was included in a second PCR lasting about 7 to 12 cycles. TCRdb itself ran the 5' RACE reads through MiXCR, one entry per CDR3 protein. Of under 1,000,000 distinct CDR3 sequences listed, approximately 35% are singletons. Donors were healthy Caucasian individuals from Russia aged roughly 6 to 95. A note on this clonotype: No antigen is known for it. One end of the junction does not line up with germline, which may come from a read error.

Study-level points and caveats: Getting older went along with TCR beta diversity per million T cells dropping roughly linearly.

This CDR3 has 13 amino acids. CDR1 and CDR2 (germline): SGHTA, FQGNSA. This clonotype originated in a man younger than 35 in good health. Sequences were obtained from blood. The V call is TRBV7-2, the J call TRBJ2-5, with D possibly being TRBD2 (6 bases). CDR3 nucleotides: TGTGCCAGCAACTTAAATCTAGCGGAGACCCAGTACTTC. Its translation: CASNLNLAETQYF.